The entry below describes one TCR beta chain. No antigen is known for it. The entry originates in a study of blood T cells in healthy people across ages. J lost 2 bases, V lost 4 bases, and 10 bases had no gene match. The germline CDR1 and CDR2 sequences are SGHRS and YFSETQ. The CDR3 is 16 residues long. Through a sample-barcoded 5' primer and a J-beta primer mix, a second PCR was run for roughly 6 to 11 cycles. Each cDNA molecule, via a template-switch adaptor with 12 random nucleotides, was tagged. MiXCR, run by TCRdb on the 5' RACE reads, gives a single entry per CDR3 protein. Of roughly 1.6 million distinct CDR3 sequences in the sample, about 35% were seen once. Findings of the study overall: Diversity estimates drawn from one million T cells were deemed underestimates.

Extraction of total RNA produced a minimum of 5 micrograms from each sample. This clonotype was obtained from a woman in her 30s in good health. Sequencing was done on a sample of blood. The chain employs TRBV5-1 and TRBJ1-2; 8 bases are a match to TRBD1. The CDR3 spells CASSGRQGPLNYGYTF. CDR3 DNA sequence: TGCGCCAGCAGCGGTCGACAGGGGCCCTTAAACTATGGCTACACCTTC.